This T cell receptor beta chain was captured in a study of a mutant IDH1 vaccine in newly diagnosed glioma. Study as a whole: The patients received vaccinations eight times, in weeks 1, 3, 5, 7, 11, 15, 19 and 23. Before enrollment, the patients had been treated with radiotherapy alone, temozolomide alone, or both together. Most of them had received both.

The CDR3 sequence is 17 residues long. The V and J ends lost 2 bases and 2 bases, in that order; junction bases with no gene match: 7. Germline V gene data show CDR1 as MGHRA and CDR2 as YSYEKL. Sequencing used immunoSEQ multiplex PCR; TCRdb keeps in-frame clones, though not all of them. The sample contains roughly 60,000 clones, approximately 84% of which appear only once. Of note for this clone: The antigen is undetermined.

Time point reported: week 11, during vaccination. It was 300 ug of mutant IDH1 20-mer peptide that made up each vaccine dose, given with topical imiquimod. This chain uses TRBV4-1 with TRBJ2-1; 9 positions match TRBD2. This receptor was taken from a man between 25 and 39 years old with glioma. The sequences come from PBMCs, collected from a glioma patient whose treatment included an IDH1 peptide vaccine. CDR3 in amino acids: CASSQKFSGSPYNEQFF. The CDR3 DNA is TGCGCCAGCAGCCAAAAGTTTAGCGGGAGCCCCTACAATGAGCAGTTCTTC.